One and the same sample provided the 5 T cell receptor beta chains below, sequenced in a study of CXCR3-negative and CXCR3-positive naive CD8 T cells. These receptors are not linked to any known antigen. The authors prepared UMI-labeled TRB cDNA libraries by 5' RACE. With the 5' RACE reads reprocessed, TCRdb shows one record per CDR3 protein and no DNA. The ten top clones account for approximately 0.4%, within a sample of about 140,000 distinct CDR3 sequences. The study, taken as a whole, reports: Naive CXCR3-positive cells had TRB CDR3s more hydrophobic than those of CXCR3-negative naive cells.

The sample consisted of naive CXCR3+ CD8+ T cells from blood. Stated subset: CD45RO-CCR7+CD27+CD95- naive CD8+ T cells expressing CXCR3 (TNR3+). These receptors were collected from a human donor in good health. Some clones in this sample may be carry-over from other donors' samples.

V and J are TRBV29-1 and TRBJ1-1; TCRdb's D call, TRBD1, is unchecked because there is no DNA. The germline V gene has CDR1 SQVTM and CDR2 ANQGSEA. CDR3 size: 12 residues. The CDR3 loop reads CSVFQGVTEAFF.

The chain links TRBV28 to TRBJ2-1. This CDR3 region has 11 residues. Germline CDR1 MDHEN, CDR2 SYDVKM. The CDR3 spells CASSDGDEQFF.

This chain joins TRBV4-3 and TRBJ2-7; TCRdb picks TRBD2, but there is no DNA to check that call. The CDR3 has 15 amino acids. The germline gives CDR1 LGHNA, CDR2 YSLEER. CDR3 amino acids: CASSQGPAGGYEQYF.

The CDR3 loop reads CASSVGASGELYF. This chain uses TRBV9 with TRBJ2-3; TCRdb names TRBD2, which stays unverified in the absence of DNA. CDR1 SGDLS and CDR2 YYNGEE come from the germline V gene. The CDR3 is 13 residues long.

V and J are TRBV7-9 and TRBJ1-4; the D call of TRBD1 rests on TCRdb alone, since no DNA is present to check it. The CDR3 totals 16 residues. Germline values: CDR1 SEHNR, CDR2 FQNEAQ (reference sequence). CDR3 residues: CAYRGSRFGTNEKLFF.